Shown below are 25 T cell receptor beta chains from a single sample sequenced in a study of T cell repertoires in cytomegalovirus infection. These receptors' antigens are unknown. From the reads, TCRdb called clonotypes with MiXCR, one entry per CDR3 protein. The table includes 110,000 or so distinct CDR3 sequences, about 30% detected once. Sample: CD8+ T cells from cultured PBMCs, taken from culture after CMV antigen stimulation. These receptors were collected from a human donor in good health (CMV status not recorded). Some clones in this sample may be carry-over from other donors' samples.

The table lists this clonotype with a few counts. The V call is TRBV7-9, the J call TRBJ2-7; possibly TRBD1 for D (7 bases). The germline CDR1 and CDR2 sequences are SEHNR and FQNEAQ (reference sequence). The CDR3 consists of 14 residues. V was shortened by 1 base and J by 4 bases, with 11 bases between the two germline ends. The CDR3 DNA reads as TGTGCCAGCAGCTTAGAACCAGGGGGGTACGAGCAGTACTTC. It translates to CASSLEPGGYEQYF.

V usage is TRBV4-3 and J usage is TRBJ2-4; D is unclear. Germline V gene sequence: CDR1 LGHNA, CDR2 YSLEER. The CDR3 is 15 residues long. Trimming removed 0 bases at V and 0 bases at J, with 6 bases between. The CDR3 DNA reads TGCGCCAGCAGCCAAGAAGCTCCAGCCAAAAACATTCAGTACTTC. Amino acids: CASSQEAPAKNIQYF.

The chain joins TRBV4-3 to TRBJ2-7, with 11 bases aligning to TRBD2. Trimming took 0 bases from V and 11 from J; bases not matched to a gene: 12. The CDR3 runs 16 residues. CDR1 LGHNA and CDR2 YSLEER come from the germline V gene. The CDR3 DNA is TGCGCCAGCAGCCAAGATTTTTCCCTAGCGGGGGGACCCGAGTACTTC. The encoded protein is CASSQDFSLAGGPEYF.

The CDR3 is CSARDLAGALRWGEQFF. CDR3 nucleotides: TGCAGTGCTAGAGATCTAGCGGGGGCACTGCGGTGGGGTGAGCAGTTCTTC. The J gene is TRBJ2-1, the V gene TRBV20-1; 10 bases map to TRBD2. This CDR3 is built from 17 residues. J lost 9 bases, V lost 0 bases, and 14 bases had no gene match. CDR1 and CDR2 (germline): DFQATT, SNEGSKA (reference sequence).

The V and J genes are TRBV28 and TRBJ1-5; D is unresolved. Per the germline V gene, CDR1 is MDHEN and CDR2 is SYDVKM. The V and J ends lost 2 bases and 4 bases respectively, with 6 bases between them. The CDR3 runs to 13 residues. The CDR3 nucleotides read TGTGCCAGCAGTTTAGCAGGTAATCAGCCCCAGCATTTT. This encodes CASSLAGNQPQHF.

This clonotype was seen only a few times. The chain recombines TRBV6-6 with TRBJ2-5; possible D gene TRBD1, 7 bases. V lost 2 bases and J lost 5, with 15 bases in between. The CDR3 length is 15 residues. The germline gives CDR1 MNHNY, CDR2 SVGAGI (reference sequence). CDR3 coding DNA: TGTGCCAGCAGTTACGAGGAGGGGGCGCACGAGACCCAGTACTTC. Residues: CASSYEEGAHETQYF.

The chain joins TRBV15 to TRBJ2-3; 7 nucleotides line up with TRBD2. The CDR3 runs 17 residues. Germline values: CDR1 LNHNV, CDR2 YYDKDF (reference sequence). The V and J ends lost 4 bases and 6 bases, in that order; junction bases with no gene match: 16. The CDR3 sequence: CATSNAETGLVADTQYF. The CDR3 region has the DNA TGTGCCACCAGCAACGCCGAGACTGGACTAGTGGCGGATACGCAGTATTTT.

This clonotype appeared many times. CDR3 nucleotide sequence: TGTGCCAGCGCGGACTCTGGGGCCAACGTCCTGACTTTC. It yields the protein CASADSGANVLTF. This chain uses TRBV12-3 or TRBV12-4 with TRBJ2-6; D is undetermined. V lost 8 bases and J 0 bases, leaving 5 bases between the germline ends. This CDR3 region has 13 residues.

This chain uses TRBV27 with TRBJ1-2, with D possibly matching TRBD1 (6 bases). The CDR3 sequence is 13 residues long. Germline V gene sequence: CDR1 MNHEY, CDR2 SMNVEV (reference sequence). Trimming stripped 2 bases from V and 7 bases from J, with 11 bases between. This CDR3 is CASSLRGGRGYTF. The CDR3 DNA reads as TGTGCCAGCAGTTTAAGGGGGGGCCGTGGCTACACCTTC.

This chain connects TRBV29-1 to TRBJ2-7; TRBD1 aligns across 7 bases. CDR1 is SQVTM and CDR2 is ANQGSEA in the germline V gene. CDR3 length: 13 residues. Trimming removed 4 bases from V and 0 bases from J; junction bases left unmatched: 3. This CDR3 is CSVADRVSYEQYF. The CDR3, as DNA: TGCAGCGTTGCAGACAGGGTCTCCTACGAGCAGTACTTC.

This chain links TRBV4-2 with TRBJ1-1; maybe TRBD1 (5 bases). Trimming pared 1 base from V and 4 bases from J, leaving 10 bases between. This CDR3 region has 14 residues. CDR1 is LGHNA, CDR2 YNFKEQ, per germline. The CDR3 is CASSQVGEGTEAFF. For the CDR3, the DNA is TGTGCCAGCAGCCAAGTGGGGGAAGGCACTGAAGCTTTCTTT.

This sequence joins TRBV7-2 and TRBJ1-2; D may be TRBD1 (6 bases). CDR3 length: 14 amino acids. Germline V CDR1 and CDR2: SGHTA, FQGNSA. The V and J ends lost 1 base and 7 bases respectively, with 13 bases between them. This CDR3 reads CASSLGVGALGYTF. CDR3 DNA: TGTGCCAGCAGCTTAGGAGTGGGGGCTCTTGGCTACACCTTC.

For this clonotype: A read error may be the cause here, since a much bigger clone is one base away. The chain combines TRBV12-3 or TRBV12-4 with TRBJ2-2; weak D call: TRBD1 (5 bases). The germline V and J ends were trimmed by 3 bases and 6 bases, with 14 bases remaining between them. CDR3 length: 15 amino acids. CDR3 amino acids: CASSFEIGVPGELFF. CDR3 nucleotides: TGTGCCAGCAGTTTCGAAATAGGGGTCCCCGGGGAGCTGTTTTTT.

V and J are TRBV4-3 and TRBJ1-2, with D unclear. The length of the CDR3 is 13 residues. Germline lookup yields CDR1 LGHNA and CDR2 YSLEER. The ends were cut back, 5 bases at V and 0 bases at J, with 7 bases in the middle. The CDR3 DNA follows: TGCGCCAGCAGCGACAACCCTAACTATGGCTACACCTTC. It specifies CASSDNPNYGYTF.

The chain couples TRBV12-3 or TRBV12-4 to TRBJ1-2, with TRBD1 as a possible D gene (5 bases). This CDR3 is 11 amino acids long. Trimming took off 8 bases at V and 4 bases at J, with 8 bases between the two ends. The CDR3 DNA reads TGTGCCAGCGGACACCGCTATGGCTACACCTTC. As protein: CASGHRYGYTF.

This chain connects TRBV6-5 to TRBJ2-1; 7 bases line up with TRBD2. The germline CDR1 and CDR2 sequences are MNHEY and SVGAGI. The junction had 11 bases not matched to a gene; V was cut back by 4 bases and J by 2 bases. This CDR3 is 17 amino acids long. The CDR3 DNA follows: TGTGCCAGCAGTTTGCTGTCCAGCGGGGTAGCCTACAATGAGCAGTTCTTC. It encodes CASSLLSSGVAYNEQFF.

The gene calls are TRBV5-1 and TRBJ2-3, with 10 positions matching TRBD1. In germline, CDR1 is SGHRS, CDR2 YFSETQ. There are 15 residues in the CDR3. V trimming: 4 bases; J trimming: 2 bases; junction bases outside the gene matches: 4. CDR3 region: CASSIGQGVTDTQYF. The CDR3 bases are TGCGCCAGCAGCATCGGACAGGGGGTCACAGATACGCAGTATTTT.

The gene calls are TRBV6-6 and TRBJ2-5; TRBD1 agrees at 7 bases. The trim removed 2 bases at V and 1 base at J, leaving 13 bases unmatched. CDR1 and CDR2 (germline): MNHNY, SVGAGI (reference sequence). CDR3 length: 18 residues. This CDR3 reads CASSYTKSTGTIQETQYF. The CDR3 bases are TGTGCCAGCAGTTACACGAAATCGACAGGGACGATCCAAGAGACCCAGTACTTC.

At least ten counts were recorded for this clonotype. One end of the junction is discordant with germline, which a read error may explain. The V call is TRBV7-9, the J call TRBJ2-1; tentative D call: TRBD2 (5 bases). The germline V gene has CDR1 SEHNR and CDR2 FQNEAQ (reference sequence). The CDR3 totals 16 residues. The CDR3 spells CASSSNLIGRPLEEPF. CDR3 sequence (DNA): TGTGCCAGCAGCTCAAATCTTATAGGACGGCCCTTGGAGGAGCCCTTC. The full variable domain, its missing parts supplied by reference TRBV7-9 and TRBJ2-1, is DTGVSQNPRHKITKRGQNVTFRCDPISEHNRLYWYRQTLGQGPEFLTYFQNEAQLEKSRLLSDRFSAERPKGSFSTLEIQRTEQGDSAMYLCASSSNLIGRPLEEPFGPGTRLTVL.

This clonotype occurred a few times. The J gene is TRBJ2-1, the V gene TRBV6-2 or TRBV6-3, with TRBD2 matching 11 bases. V was pared by 3 bases and J by 8 bases, with 15 bases of the junction left unmatched. The germline gives CDR1 MNHEY, CDR2 SVGEGT. This CDR3 is built from 18 residues. The CDR3 here is CASSYRSGGALWEDEQFF. CDR3 bases: TGTGCCAGCAGTTATCGTAGCGGGGGGGCCCTGTGGGAGGATGAGCAGTTCTTC.

This clonotype was detected a few times. The chain links TRBV27 to TRBJ1-1; D may be TRBD1 (6 bases). The CDR3 has 17 residues. V lost 4 bases, J lost 1 base, and 19 bases lay in between. Germline assignment: CDR1 MNHEY and CDR2 SMNVEV (reference sequence). The CDR3 DNA reads TGTGCCAGCAGTTCGGCCCAAACCGGGACACCGAACACTGAAGCTTTCTTT. Translation gives CASSSAQTGTPNTEAFF.

This clonotype occurred a few times. CDR3 residues: CASRATRDQPQHF. The CDR3 DNA reads as TGTGCCAGCAGGGCCACGCGGGACCAGCCCCAGCATTTT. The V call is TRBV6-2 or TRBV6-3, the J call TRBJ1-5, with TRBD1 as a possible D gene (5 bases). Trimming cost V 6 bases and J 7 bases, with 13 bases left between them. Germline CDR1 is MNHEY and CDR2 is SVGEGT. There are 13 residues in the CDR3.

CDR3 sequence: CASSLAGPGVNTGELFF. The CDR3 coding sequence is TGTGCCAGCAGTTTAGCGGGTCCGGGGGTAAACACCGGGGAGCTGTTTTTT. The chain is built from TRBV12-3 or TRBV12-4 and TRBJ2-2; D may be TRBD2 (6 bases). This CDR3 has 17 residues. Trimming cost V 0 bases and J 2 bases, with 13 bases left between them.

The chain recombines TRBV7-3 with TRBJ2-3; TRBD2 agrees at 9 bases. With 3 bases clipped from V and 4 bases from J, the junction kept 5 bases outside the gene matches. The CDR3 contains 15 residues. Looked up from germline, CDR1 is SGHTA and CDR2 is FQGTGA. The CDR3 loop reads CASSFGGGAPDTQYF. CDR3 DNA: TGTGCCAGCAGCTTCGGCGGGGGGGCCCCAGATACGCAGTATTTT.

Ten or more counts support this clonotype. The chain couples TRBV7-2 to TRBJ1-3; a weak D match, TRBD1 (5 bases). The V end lost 5 bases, the J end lost 0 bases, and 14 bases lay between the germline ends. The V gene's germline CDR1 is SGHTA and CDR2 FQGNSA. This CDR3 has 16 residues. The CDR3 is CASSNHQGDSGNTIYF. The CDR3 DNA reads TGTGCCAGCAGCAACCATCAGGGCGACTCTGGAAACACCATATATTTT.